The following is a TCR beta chain sequence with its context. There is no known antigen for this receptor. No base-level quality is on record; no much larger clone is a single base apart. The data were taken from a study of T cell changes during pregnancy in multiple sclerosis (dated by TCRdb to between 2017 and 2020). Study-wide context: The study examined how the T cell repertoire changed over the course of pregnancy in women with multiple sclerosis.

Library preparation was by the immunoSEQ multiplex PCR assay. TCRdb took this table from immuneACCESS and kept in-frame rearrangements with V and J called. Such tables lack part of the clones; where checked against another copy, unresolved V genes explain under half of the gap, and the rest is unexplained. This sample is represented by 25,000 to 35,000 clones; roughly 90% of them were singletons. The ten largest clones capture less than 6% of the sample. Between the V and J ends, shortened by 4 bases and 0 bases respectively, the junction contains 13 bases. Taken from the germline V gene, the CDR1 and CDR2 loops are MNHNS and SASEGT. The CDR3, cysteine through phenylalanine, is 17 amino acids long. Only CDR3 DNA remains: 51 bases, in frame from the first base.

This specimen consisted of CD8+ T cells from peripheral blood mononuclear cells, obtained in the first trimester of pregnancy. The source is a female donor with multiple sclerosis, enrolled in a pregnancy study. This chain is built from TRBV6-1 and TRBJ2-6, with TRBD1 as a weak D call on 6 bases. The CDR3 region reads CASSVDSRRSGANVLTF. The DNA is as follows: TGTGCCAGCAGTGTGGACAGCCGCCGCTCTGGGGCCAACGTCCTGACTTTC.